In this sample, the clone carrying this T cell receptor (beta chain) turned up a few times. Its antigen is not known. These data belong to a study of cytomegalovirus exposure and HLA in healthy donors. Whole-study results and caveats: While the bulk of TCR sequences proved rare, some public TCRs turned up in many donors. It emerged from a later analysis that several of the most significant clusters appeared to be linked to common viral pathogens. It was about 150 TCR beta chains that were listed as cytomegalovirus-associated.

The primer mix had 60 Vbeta and 13 Jbeta primers. Clones were sequenced by immunoSEQ multiplex PCR, and TCRdb holds only the in-frame ones, with some missing. In the table there are about 160,000 clones, roughly 77% of which are singletons. Trimming took off 0 bases at V and 7 bases at J, with 10 bases between the two ends. CDR1 is MGHRA, CDR2 YSYEKL, per germline. The CDR3 totals 14 residues. The origin of this receptor is a man aged 45-60 years in good health and CMV-seropositive. Sequencing was carried out using PBMCs. The rearrangement links TRBV4-1 to TRBJ1-5, with TRBD1 as a possible D gene (6 bases). For the CDR3, the DNA is TGCGCCAGCAGCCAAGACCAGGGGATCCAGCCCCAGCATTTT. The encoded protein is CASSQDQGIQPQHF.